This T cell receptor (beta chain) is from a study of CD8 T cells in ankylosing spondylitis. Study results and limitations: CD8+ disease-linked clones were present at relatively low frequencies in blood. According to the report, clones linked to the disease were significantly enriched in matched synovial fluid samples taken from ankylosing spondylitis patients. Past research had described some motif variants in reactive arthritis synovial fluid and blood.

This CDR3 has 13 amino acids. Looked up from germline, CDR1 is LGHNA and CDR2 is YNFKEQ. Between the trimmed V and J ends, which lost 4 bases and 6 bases, there was a span of 11 bases. A single record per CDR3 protein comes from TCRdb applying MiXCR to the 5' RACE reads. The profile shows more than 150,000 distinct CDR3 sequences, roughly 20% of them singletons. Ten or more counts support this clonotype. Its antigen is undetermined. The J gene is TRBJ2-3, the V gene TRBV4-2; D perhaps matches TRBD2 (6 bases). Sequenced input: blood, either unsorted or a sorted T cell fraction (not recorded which). The clonotype originates from a male donor aged 5 to 29 with ankylosing spondylitis or in good health (not recorded which). The CDR3 protein is CASSRELADTQYF. In DNA form, the CDR3 reads TGTGCCAGCAGCCGAGAGCTAGCGGATACGCAGTATTTT.